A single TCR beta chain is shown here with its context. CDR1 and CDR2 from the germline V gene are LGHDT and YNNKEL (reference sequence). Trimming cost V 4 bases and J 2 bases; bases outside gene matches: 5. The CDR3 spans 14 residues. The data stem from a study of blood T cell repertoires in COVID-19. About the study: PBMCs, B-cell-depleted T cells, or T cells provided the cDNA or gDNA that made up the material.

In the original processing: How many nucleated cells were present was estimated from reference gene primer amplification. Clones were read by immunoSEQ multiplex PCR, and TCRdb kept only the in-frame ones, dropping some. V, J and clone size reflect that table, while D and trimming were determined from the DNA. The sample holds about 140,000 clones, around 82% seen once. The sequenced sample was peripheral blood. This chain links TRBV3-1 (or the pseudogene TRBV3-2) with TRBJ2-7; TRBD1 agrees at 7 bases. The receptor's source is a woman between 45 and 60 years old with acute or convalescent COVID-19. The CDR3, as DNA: TGTGCCAGCAGCCCGATTACAGGGGCCTACGAGCAGTACTTC. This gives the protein CASSPITGAYEQYF.